The text below deals with one TCR beta chain. Its antigen specificity is not known. Nothing much larger sits one base from this clone, and base qualities are not available. Whole blood was collected in K2EDTA tubes by collaborating institutions according to the institutions' own protocols. For TCRbeta analysis, collaborators shipped samples as frozen whole blood, isolated PBMCs, or DNA extracted from either of those sample types. The data were obtained in a study of blood T cell repertoires in COVID-19 (dated by TCRdb to the early 2020s). Regarding the research as a whole: Samples from collaborators originated in the United States, Italy and Spain and spanned both the acute and convalescent phases of COVID-19. A de-identified subject ID, COVID-19 status, age in years and sex were almost always included in the sample metadata. Where HLA class I and class II types were available, the types were taken from metadata supplied by the sample provider, not from assay-based typing. The prospective study material was composed of cDNA or gDNA derived from T cells, B-cell-depleted T cells, or PBMCs. The repertoires were released in a freely available public database meant as a resource for research on the immune response to SARS-CoV-2. The dataset comprised deeply sampled blood TCRbeta repertoires from subjects exposed to, actively infected with, or recovered from COVID-19. The samples were drawn from the first 160 participants of the ongoing ImmuneRACE study and from 950 to 1,500 subjects provided by 6 global collaborators. Beyond this particular receptor, the publication reports: How much clinical and demographic metadata was included differed by source and by participant, and the metadata was provided uncurated.

The immunoSEQ Assay, a bias-controlled multiplex PCR, was used to amplify TCRbeta CDR3 regions from genomic DNA. As for the authors' bioinformatics: Nucleated cell counts per sample were estimated from amplification of reference gene primers within the assay. Sequence reads were collapsed and filtered to measure the absolute abundance of every unique TCRbeta CDR3 rearrangement. For each sample, productive Simpson clonality was calculated by taking the square root of Simpson's diversity index across productive rearrangements. TCRdb took over this immuneACCESS table, retaining in-frame rearrangements with V and J assigned. Such tables are incomplete; in checked studies, under half of the missing clones stem from an unresolved V gene, and the remainder is unexplained. V and J calls and clone size are those listed in that table; D and trimming were worked out from the DNA. A total of about 670,000 clones appear in this sample, approximately 90% of them only once. The ten largest clones add up to under 0.3% of the sample.

Specimen: peripheral blood. The receptor's source is a woman aged 18-29 years with acute or convalescent COVID-19.

The CDR3 here reads CATSDSHGGAYYGYTF. The nucleotides are TGTGCCACCAGTGACTCCCATGGGGGGGCTTACTATGGCTACACCTTC. The chain is encoded by TRBV24-1 joined to TRBJ1-2; TRBD1 could be the D gene, as 6 bases match. The CDR3 covers 16 residues, taking in both the cysteine and the phenylalanine. The only DNA kept is the CDR3, 48 bases in frame from the first base. CDR1 and CDR2, looked up from the germline V gene, are KGHDR and SFDVKD. V sheds 4 bases and J sheds 3 bases, leaving 17 bases between their ends.